The present entry profiles one TCR beta chain with its context. Antigen: not known. Unique molecular identifiers were used to barcode this TCRbeta library. A single record per CDR3 protein comes from TCRdb applying MiXCR to the PCR reads. Seen here are about 1,000,000 distinct CDR3 sequences, under 30% observed once, and the top ten hold over 25%. V was clipped by 3 bases and J by 3 bases; unmatched bases: 5. The CDR3 is 15 amino acids. CDR1 is SGHAT, CDR2 FQNNGV, per germline. This record comes from a study of T-cell reconstitution after alpha-beta-depleted transplantation in children. Study-level results: Where some patients showed high TCRbeta diversity at day 60, it came from recipient T cells and thymic progenitors that had survived. Two months or so post-transplant, alpha-beta T cells reportedly derived from several hundred expanded graft clones. Fresh T-cell production supplied most of the T-cell counts and diversity seen one year after transplant.

This receptor was taken from a boy under three years old who had a stem cell transplant for SCID, so the T cells may come from the graft donor. Specimen: PBMCs, mostly from graft donor cells, collected 360 days after TCRalphabeta/CD19-depleted stem cell transplant. The chain joins TRBV11-2 to TRBJ2-7; 10 nucleotides match TRBD2. The CDR3 DNA follows: TGTGCCAGCAGCTTCCTAGCGGGGGAGGGCTACGAGCAGTACTTC. As protein: CASSFLAGEGYEQYF.